Listed here are 29 T cell receptor beta chains from one sample, sequenced in a study of PD-L1 blockade in urothelial cancer. Some clones are missing from TCRdb's copy, which holds only in-frame ones; the method was immunoSEQ multiplex PCR. The profile shows some 22,000 clones, roughly 90% of them singletons. Sequencing used PBMCs, obtained around atezolizumab (anti-PD-L1) treatment. These receptors originate from a woman in her sixties or seventies with urothelial cancer.

The gene calls are TRBV28 and TRBJ1-5; unclear D gene. CDR1 and CDR2 from the germline V gene are MDHEN and SYDVKM. The CDR3 is made up of 22 amino acids. The V and J ends lost 3 bases and 7 bases respectively, with 37 bases between them. CDR3 DNA: TGTGCCAGCAGTTTTAACGTTAGGGCCGCTGTCGATTCGTCAGACGGGAGACAGCCCCAGCATTTT. Amino acids: CASSFNVRAAVDSSDGRQPQHF. Based on the CDR3 plus reference TRBV28 and TRBJ1-5, the full variable domain is DVKVTQSSRYLVKRTGEKVFLECVQDMDHENMFWYRQDPGLGLRLIYFSYDVKMKEKGDIPEGYSVSREKKERFSLILESASTNQTSMYLCASSFNVRAAVDSSDGRQPQHFGDGTRLSIL.

The V and J genes are TRBV28 and TRBJ1-2; D is perhaps TRBD1 (5 bases). V gave up 3 bases and J gave up 1 base, with 15 bases separating them. CDR1 and CDR2 (germline): MDHEN, SYDVKM. The CDR3 covers 16 residues. The chain's CDR3 is CASSLMGQKINYGYTF. In nucleotides, the CDR3 is TGTGCCAGCAGTTTGATGGGGCAGAAGATTAACTATGGCTACACCTTC.

The chain carries TRBV7-2 and TRBJ2-5; a weak D match, TRBD1 (6 bases). Germline V CDR1 and CDR2: SGHTA, FQGNSA. V lost 4 bases and J lost 1, with 13 bases in between. The length of the CDR3 is 15 residues. CDR3 nucleotide sequence: TGTGCCAGCAGCTCGTTAGGACAGTCCCAAGAGACCCAGTACTTC. Amino acid sequence: CASSSLGQSQETQYF.

J is TRBJ2-1 and V is TRBV5-1; 10 bases map to TRBD1. In germline, CDR1 is SGHRS, CDR2 YFSETQ. The CDR3 totals 15 residues. The V segment lost 1 base and the J segment 5 bases; nucleotides outside the gene matches: 3. The CDR3 DNA reads as TGCGCCAGCAGCTTGAGACAGGGGGCGAACAATGAGCAGTTCTTC. Encoded protein: CASSLRQGANNEQFF.

The chain carries TRBV4-3 and TRBJ1-4, with 9 bases matching TRBD1. V gave up 2 bases and J gave up 4 bases; unmatched junction bases: 14. The CDR3 length is 19 residues. Germline CDR1 LGHNA, CDR2 YSLEER. The DNA of the CDR3 is TGCGCCAGCAGCCAAACGATGCGGGACAGGGATGGTTATAATGAAAAACTGTTTTTT. Amino acid sequence: CASSQTMRDRDGYNEKLFF.

V gene TRBV29-1 combines with J gene TRBJ2-1, with TRBD2 matching over 8 bases. The trim removed 0 bases at V and 0 bases at J, leaving 7 bases unmatched. This CDR3 has 17 amino acids. Germline values: CDR1 SQVTM, CDR2 ANQGSEA. The CDR3 bases are TGCAGCGTTGAAGACCGGGGGGGAGGGCCCTCCTACAATGAGCAGTTCTTC. It is translated as CSVEDRGGGPSYNEQFF.

This clone was detected only once. The genes are TRBV7-2 and TRBJ1-2, with TRBD1 as a possible D gene (6 bases). The CDR3 spans 14 residues. CDR1 and CDR2 (germline): SGHTA, FQGNSA. The V and J ends lost 6 bases and 4 bases respectively, with 15 bases between them. The CDR3 bases are TGTGCCAGCAGTTCTCAGGGGCGCGGCTATGGCTACACCTTC. Amino acid sequence: CASSSQGRGYGYTF.

The rearrangement links TRBV4-3 to TRBJ2-1; 10 bases agree with TRBD2. The CDR3 runs to 18 residues. V dropped 0 bases and J dropped 8; count of bases not matched to a gene: 13. CDR1 and CDR2 (germline): LGHNA, YSLEER. In DNA form, the CDR3 reads TGCGCCAGCAGCCAAGAAATGATTCCTAGCGGGAGTCAGGATGAGCAGTTCTTC. It is translated as CASSQEMIPSGSQDEQFF.

This chain connects TRBV28 to TRBJ2-1; 9 positions agree with TRBD1. The CDR3 sequence is 15 residues long. J gave up 5 bases and V 4 bases, and 6 bases lay outside the gene matches. The germline V gene encodes CDR1 MDHEN and CDR2 SYDVKM. CDR3 sequence: CASSSTGGNDNEQFF. DNA for the CDR3: TGTGCCAGCAGTTCGACAGGGGGAAATGACAATGAGCAGTTCTTC.

This clone was seen just once. V gene TRBV7-9 combines with J gene TRBJ1-2, with TRBD1 identical over 9 bases. CDR3 length: 17 residues. Germline loops: CDR1 SEHNR, CDR2 FQNEAQ (reference sequence). Trimming cost V 1 base and J 2 bases; bases outside gene matches: 8. CDR3 DNA sequence: TGTGCCAGCAGCTTAGACAGCAGGACAGGGGTAAACTATGGCTACACCTTC. This sequence encodes CASSLDSRTGVNYGYTF.

The rearrangement uses TRBV2 and TRBJ2-5; 14 bases fit TRBD2. Germline V gene sequence: CDR1 SNHLY, CDR2 FYNNEI. The CDR3 has 17 amino acids. V shed 6 bases, J shed 3 bases, and the junction held 9 bases outside the gene matches. The CDR3 region has the DNA TGTGCCAGCAGGACCAGACTAGCGGGAGGGCCAAAAGAGACCCAGTACTTC. Amino acid sequence: CASRTRLAGGPKETQYF.

This clone came up a few times. The chain links TRBV5-1 to TRBJ2-1; 9 positions match TRBD2. CDR1 is SGHRS and CDR2 is YFSETQ in the germline V gene. The CDR3 is made up of 16 amino acids. Trimming cost V 3 bases and J 6 bases; bases outside gene matches: 10. The CDR3 protein is CASSSASGKVGNEQFF. The CDR3 nucleotides are TGCGCCAGCAGCTCGGCTAGCGGGAAGGTTGGCAATGAGCAGTTCTTC.

V usage is TRBV9 and J usage is TRBJ2-1; unclear D gene. Germline V gene sequence: CDR1 SGDLS, CDR2 YYNGEE. The CDR3 spans 17 residues. Between the trimmed V and J ends, which lost 3 bases and 0 bases, there was a span of 16 bases. CDR3: CASSAVPLTSSYNEQFF. DNA of the CDR3: TGTGCCAGCAGCGCAGTACCACTAACAAGCTCCTACAATGAGCAGTTCTTC.

J is TRBJ2-2 and V is TRBV4-2; maybe TRBD2 (5 bases). Germline V gene sequence: CDR1 LGHNA, CDR2 YNFKEQ. The CDR3 is made up of 16 amino acids. Trimming stripped 4 bases from V and 8 bases from J, with 20 bases between. CDR3 bases: TGTGCCAGCAGCCCGAGTGGGAGAGGCGTTGCGGGGGAGCTGTTTTTT. It yields the protein CASSPSGRGVAGELFF.

The chain joins TRBV18 to TRBJ2-5; 10 positions agree with TRBD1. CDR1 KGHSH and CDR2 LQKENI come from the germline V gene. The V and J ends lost 6 bases and 5 bases, in that order; junction bases with no gene match: 6. The length of the CDR3 is 14 residues. CDR3 coding DNA: TGTGCCAGCTCGCCCGGGACAGGGGTCGAGACCCAGTACTTC. It translates to CASSPGTGVETQYF.

The V gene is TRBV7-9, the J gene TRBJ2-7; 8 bases match TRBD2. The CDR3 contains 14 residues. J gave up 7 bases and V 1 base, and 6 bases lay outside the gene matches. Germline V gene lookup returns CDR1 SEHNR and CDR2 FQNEAQ (reference sequence). This chain's CDR3 is CASSLVQREREQYF. The CDR3 region has the DNA TGTGCCAGCAGCTTAGTCCAGCGGGAGAGGGAGCAGTACTTC.

This clone has more than one count but fewer than ten. The CDR3 nucleotides are TGTGCTAGTGGTTTGACGGGTCTTGGTGGCTACACCTTC. It is translated as CASGLTGLGGYTF. This sequence joins TRBV12-5 and TRBJ1-2; D is uncertain. This CDR3 contains 13 residues. Deletions cut 2 bases from V and 7 bases from J, with 11 bases between. Germline V gives CDR1 LGHNT, CDR2 FRNRAP.

This clone was observed a few times. This chain joins TRBV19 and TRBJ1-2; D gene unclear. Trimming left V 2 bases short and J 0 bases short, with 4 bases between. The CDR3 covers 13 residues. CDR1 and CDR2 from the germline V gene are LNHDA and SQIVND (reference sequence). The CDR3 nucleotides are TGTGCCAGTAGTATACTCGCTAACTATGGCTACACCTTC. Amino acids: CASSILANYGYTF.

This rearrangement joins TRBV6-5 to TRBJ2-5, with 10 bases aligning to TRBD1. The CDR3 runs to 14 residues. CDR1 and CDR2 (germline): MNHEY, SVGAGI. V shed 2 bases and J 5 bases; nucleotides not matched to a gene: 2. The CDR3 DNA follows: TGTGCCAGCAGTTACGGACAGGGGGGGGAGACCCAGTACTTC. It specifies CASSYGQGGETQYF.

The gene calls are TRBV9 and TRBJ2-1, with TRBD2 matching over 7 bases. This CDR3 is built from 17 residues. The germline CDR1 and CDR2 sequences are SGDLS and YYNGEE. V dropped 4 bases and J dropped 6; count of bases not matched to a gene: 16. The CDR3 loop reads CASSPTLSAGPSNEQFF. The CDR3 DNA sequence: TGTGCCAGCAGCCCTACCCTTTCAGCGGGGCCCTCCAATGAGCAGTTCTTC.

V is TRBV18 and J is TRBJ1-1; D perhaps matches TRBD1 (6 bases). The V and J ends lost 3 bases and 3 bases respectively, with 17 bases between them. The CDR3 covers 16 residues. Germline CDR1 reads KGHSH; CDR2 reads LQKENI. The CDR3 region has the DNA TGTGCCAGCTCACCCCCCGCGATGCGGGGGCACACTGAAGCTTTCTTT. It yields the protein CASSPPAMRGHTEAFF.

The J gene is TRBJ2-7, the V gene TRBV7-9; a weak D match, TRBD2 (6 bases). V was clipped by 5 bases and J by 2 bases, with 16 bases between them. This CDR3 spans 15 amino acids. Germline lookup yields CDR1 SEHNR and CDR2 FQNEAQ (reference sequence). CDR3 residues: CASSGGKEGTYEQYF. In DNA form, the CDR3 reads TGTGCCAGCAGCGGGGGGAAGGAGGGGACCTACGAGCAGTACTTC.

This chain connects TRBV7-9 to TRBJ1-4; D is unresolved. The CDR3 is 16 amino acids. Germline CDR1 reads SEHNR; CDR2 reads FQNEAQ (reference sequence). V was clipped by 6 bases and J by 3 bases, with 17 bases between them. CDR3 DNA sequence: TGTGCCAGCAGTACGAGGAGTTACGGGTCTAATGAAAAACTGTTTTTT. It encodes CASSTRSYGSNEKLFF.

This chain links TRBV18 with TRBJ2-7; the match to TRBD2 covers 12 bases. The length of the CDR3 is 17 residues. J lost 0 bases, V lost 3 bases, and 6 bases had no gene match. Germline loops: CDR1 KGHSH, CDR2 LQKENI. DNA for the CDR3: TGTGCCAGCTCACCGGCGGGACTAGCGGGTAGCTCCTACGAGCAGTACTTC. It yields the protein CASSPAGLAGSSYEQYF.

The chain is built from TRBV6-5 and TRBJ2-1; TRBD2 aligns across 9 bases. J gave up 4 bases and V 2 bases, and 6 bases lay outside the gene matches. The CDR3 totals 16 residues. From germline, CDR1 is MNHEY and CDR2 SVGAGI. The CDR3 loop reads CASSYVAGGFYNEQFF. DNA for the CDR3: TGTGCCAGCAGTTACGTGGCGGGGGGGTTTTACAATGAGCAGTTCTTC.

V and J are TRBV11-1 and TRBJ2-2, with a possible D match to TRBD1 (6 bases). V lost 1 base, J lost 0 bases, and 9 bases lay in between. This CDR3 comprises 16 residues. Per the germline V gene, CDR1 is SGHAT and CDR2 is FQDESV (reference sequence). Here the CDR3 DNA reads TGTGCCAGCAGCTTAGTTCCAGGGGCGAACACCGGGGAGCTGTTTTTT. Its protein is CASSLVPGANTGELFF.

This clone was counted a single time. The J gene is TRBJ2-2, the V gene TRBV5-4; 10 positions agree with TRBD1. Germline CDR1 SGHNT, CDR2 YYREEE (reference sequence). V lost 8 bases, J lost 5 bases, and 6 bases stayed unmatched. This CDR3 has 14 residues. CDR3 residues: CASFRTGGTGELFF. The DNA of the CDR3 is TGTGCCAGTTTTAGGACAGGGGGTACCGGGGAGCTGTTTTTT.

The gene calls are TRBV28 and TRBJ2-5; 7 bases match TRBD2. There are 15 residues in the CDR3. Germline CDR1 reads MDHEN; CDR2 reads SYDVKM. V shed 7 bases, J shed 4 bases, and the junction held 12 bases outside the gene matches. CDR3 DNA sequence: TGTGCCAGCACCCCCGGGGGAGGGATGCGAGAGACCCAGTACTTC. Amino acids: CASTPGGGMRETQYF.

The chain uses TRBV28 and TRBJ2-3, with D maybe TRBD2 (6 bases). Germline V gives CDR1 MDHEN, CDR2 SYDVKM. The CDR3 is made up of 18 amino acids. The germline V and J ends were trimmed by 5 bases and 3 bases, with 24 bases remaining between them. The CDR3 is CASSRPLPLARGTDTQYF. The CDR3 nucleotides are TGTGCCAGCAGTCGCCCGCTCCCACTAGCTCGAGGGACAGATACGCAGTATTTT.